This record covers a single T cell receptor (beta chain). The study reverse transcribed the entire isolated RNA, so it sequenced expressed TCRB transcripts. Produced via immunoSEQ multiplex PCR; TCRdb's table is partial and in-frame only. In the table there are around 330,000 clones, 9.5% to 11% of which are singletons. Looked up from germline, CDR1 is GTSNPN and CDR2 is SVGIG (reference sequence). The CDR3 contains 17 residues. Trimming left V 2 bases short and J 5 bases short, with 22 bases between. The sample comes from a study of beta chain features in type 1 diabetes. The sequenced sample consisted of naive CD4+ T cells from blood. This rearrangement joins TRBV30 to TRBJ2-1; possible D gene TRBD1, 7 bases. The clonotype comes from a woman younger than 45 in good health. The CDR3 region is CAWSRGTAAVMDNEQFF. The CDR3 DNA sequence: TGTGCCTGGAGTCGGGGGACAGCCGCAGTTATGGACAATGAGCAGTTCTTC.